The clone carrying this T cell receptor (beta chain) was found once. Its antigen is still unknown. This CDR3 has 12 amino acids. V lost 5 bases to trimming and J lost 9 bases, with 13 bases between them. This sample was taken from a study of T cell responses to AZD1222 COVID-19 vaccine. Study conclusions and caveats: Across spike, vaccine-associated CD4 TCRs were found, dominant at 160-218 and 743-854. Spike-specific TCR repertoires showed rising breadth and depth after two AZD1222 doses.

Method: immunoSEQ multiplex PCR; TCRdb's copy keeps in-frame clones and lacks some. Found here are 150,000 to 200,000 clones, 92% of them singletons; the top ten hold around 0.98%. The sequenced sample was peripheral blood, obtained 28 days after the second AZD1222 dose. The chain has TRBV12-3 or TRBV12-4 and TRBJ1-1; D call uncertain. This sequence originates from an adult who received the AZD1222 COVID-19 vaccine. The CDR3 here is CASSAFPLKAFF. The CDR3 DNA reads as TGTGCCAGCAGTGCGTTCCCTTTAAAAGCTTTCTTT.